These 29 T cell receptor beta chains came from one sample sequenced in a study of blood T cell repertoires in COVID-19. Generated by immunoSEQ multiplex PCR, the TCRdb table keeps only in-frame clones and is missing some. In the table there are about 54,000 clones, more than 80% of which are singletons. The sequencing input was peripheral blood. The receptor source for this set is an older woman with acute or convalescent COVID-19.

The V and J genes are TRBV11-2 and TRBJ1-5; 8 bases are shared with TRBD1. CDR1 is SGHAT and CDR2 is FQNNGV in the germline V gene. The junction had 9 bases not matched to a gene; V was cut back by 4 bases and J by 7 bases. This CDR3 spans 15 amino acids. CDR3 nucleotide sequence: TGTGCCAGCAGCTCCTCAGGGGGCGCGGAGCAGCCCCAGCATTTT. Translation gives CASSSSGGAEQPQHF.

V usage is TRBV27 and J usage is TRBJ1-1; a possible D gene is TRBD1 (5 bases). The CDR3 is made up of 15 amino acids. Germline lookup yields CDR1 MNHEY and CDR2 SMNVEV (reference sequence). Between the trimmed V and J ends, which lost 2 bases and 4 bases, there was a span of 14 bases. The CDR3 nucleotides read TGTGCCAGCAGTTTAGCGGGGACGATGGGCACTGAAGCTTTCTTT. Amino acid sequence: CASSLAGTMGTEAFF.

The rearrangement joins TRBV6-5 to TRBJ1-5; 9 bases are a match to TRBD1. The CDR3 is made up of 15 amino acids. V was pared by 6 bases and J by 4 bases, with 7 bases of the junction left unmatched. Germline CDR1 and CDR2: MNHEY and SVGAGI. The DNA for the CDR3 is TGTGCCAGCAGGCCCGGGACAGGGAATAATCAGCCCCAGCATTTT. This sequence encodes CASRPGTGNNQPQHF.

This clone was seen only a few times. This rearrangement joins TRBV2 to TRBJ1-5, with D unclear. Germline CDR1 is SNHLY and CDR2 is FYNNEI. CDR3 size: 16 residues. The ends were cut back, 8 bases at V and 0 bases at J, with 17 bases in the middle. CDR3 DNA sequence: TGTGCCAGCTCGGTTCTCGGGGATTATAGCAATCAGCCCCAGCATTTT. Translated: CASSVLGDYSNQPQHF.

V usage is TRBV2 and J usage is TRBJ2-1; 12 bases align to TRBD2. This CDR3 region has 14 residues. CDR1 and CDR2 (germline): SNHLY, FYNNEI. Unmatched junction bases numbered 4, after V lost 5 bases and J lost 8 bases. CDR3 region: CASSTSGRFDEQFF. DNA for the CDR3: TGTGCCAGCAGTACTAGCGGGAGGTTCGATGAGCAGTTCTTC.

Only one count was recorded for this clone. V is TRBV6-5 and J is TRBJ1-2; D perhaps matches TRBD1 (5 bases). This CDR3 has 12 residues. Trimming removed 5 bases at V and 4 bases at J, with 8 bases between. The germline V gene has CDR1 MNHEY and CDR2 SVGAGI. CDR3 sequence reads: CASSQGLYGYTF. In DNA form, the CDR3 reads TGTGCCAGCAGTCAGGGACTCTATGGCTACACCTTC.

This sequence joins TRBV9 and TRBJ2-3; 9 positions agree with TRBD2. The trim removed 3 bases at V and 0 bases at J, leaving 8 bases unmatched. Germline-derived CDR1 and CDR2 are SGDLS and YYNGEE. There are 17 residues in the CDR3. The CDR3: CASSGETSGSSTDTQYF. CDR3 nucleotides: TGTGCCAGCAGCGGGGAGACTAGCGGTAGTAGCACAGATACGCAGTATTTT. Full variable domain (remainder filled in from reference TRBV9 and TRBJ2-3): DSGVTQTPKHLITATGQRVTLRCSPRSGDLSVYWYQQSLDQGLQFLIQYYNGEERAKGNILERFSAQQFPDLHSELNLSSLELGDSALYFCASSGETSGSSTDTQYFGPGTRLTVL.

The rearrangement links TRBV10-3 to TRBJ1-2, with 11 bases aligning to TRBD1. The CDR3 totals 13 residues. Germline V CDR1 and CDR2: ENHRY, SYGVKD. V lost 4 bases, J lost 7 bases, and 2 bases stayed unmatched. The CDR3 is CAISGGTGGGYTF. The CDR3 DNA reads TGTGCCATCAGTGGAGGGACAGGGGGTGGCTACACCTTC.

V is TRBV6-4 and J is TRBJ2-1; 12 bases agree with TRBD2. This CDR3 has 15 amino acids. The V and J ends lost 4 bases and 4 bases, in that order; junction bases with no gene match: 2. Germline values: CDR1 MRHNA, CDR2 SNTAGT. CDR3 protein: CASSALAGGYNEQFF. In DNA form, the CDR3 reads TGTGCCAGCAGTGCGCTAGCGGGGGGGTACAATGAGCAGTTCTTC.

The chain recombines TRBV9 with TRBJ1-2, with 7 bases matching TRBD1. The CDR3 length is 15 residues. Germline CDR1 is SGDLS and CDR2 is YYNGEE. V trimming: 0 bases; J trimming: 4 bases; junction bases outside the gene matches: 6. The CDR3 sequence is CASSVAGQPRYGYTF. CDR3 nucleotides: TGTGCCAGCAGCGTAGCGGGACAGCCTCGCTATGGCTACACCTTC.

CDR3 sequence reads: CASSDDRGSRFDTEAFF. The DNA of the CDR3 is TGTGCCAGCAGTGATGACAGGGGAAGTCGGTTTGACACTGAAGCTTTCTTT. This chain links TRBV6-1 with TRBJ1-1; 8 bases map to TRBD1. Germline trimming cut 3 bases from V and 3 bases from J; bases unmatched to any gene: 12. CDR1 is MNHNS, CDR2 SASEGT, per germline. CDR3 length equals 17 residues.

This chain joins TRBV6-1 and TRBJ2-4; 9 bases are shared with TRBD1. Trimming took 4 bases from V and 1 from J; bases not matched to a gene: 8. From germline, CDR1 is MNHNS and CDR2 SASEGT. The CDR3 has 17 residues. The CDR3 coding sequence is TGTGCCAGCAGTGGCCGGGACAGGGCCTCTGCCAAAAACATTCAGTACTTC. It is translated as CASSGRDRASAKNIQYF.

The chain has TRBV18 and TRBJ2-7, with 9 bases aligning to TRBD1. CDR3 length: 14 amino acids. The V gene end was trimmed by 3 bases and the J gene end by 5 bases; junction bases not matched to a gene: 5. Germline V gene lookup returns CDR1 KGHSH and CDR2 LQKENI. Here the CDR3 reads CASSPAGTGHEQYF. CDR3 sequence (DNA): TGTGCCAGCTCACCTGCCGGGACAGGGCACGAGCAGTACTTC.

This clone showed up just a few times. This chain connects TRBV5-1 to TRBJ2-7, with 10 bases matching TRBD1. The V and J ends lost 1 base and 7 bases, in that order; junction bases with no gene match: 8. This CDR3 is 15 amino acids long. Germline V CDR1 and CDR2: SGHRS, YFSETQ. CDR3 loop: CASSLTLDRGREQYF. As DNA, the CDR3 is TGCGCCAGCAGCTTGACCCTTGACAGGGGGCGAGAGCAGTACTTC.

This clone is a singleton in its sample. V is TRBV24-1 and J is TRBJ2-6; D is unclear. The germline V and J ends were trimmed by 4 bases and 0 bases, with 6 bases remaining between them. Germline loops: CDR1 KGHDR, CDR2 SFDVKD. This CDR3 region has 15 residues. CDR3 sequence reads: CATSDSYSGANVLTF. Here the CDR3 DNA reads TGTGCCACCAGTGACTCTTACTCTGGGGCCAACGTCCTGACTTTC.

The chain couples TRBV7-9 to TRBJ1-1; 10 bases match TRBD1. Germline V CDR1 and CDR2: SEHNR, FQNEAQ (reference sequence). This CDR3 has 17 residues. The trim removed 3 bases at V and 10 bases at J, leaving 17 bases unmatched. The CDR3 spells CASSLRGGTGEKFLAFF. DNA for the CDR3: TGTGCCAGCAGCTTGAGAGGCGGGACAGGGGAGAAGTTTTTAGCTTTCTTT.

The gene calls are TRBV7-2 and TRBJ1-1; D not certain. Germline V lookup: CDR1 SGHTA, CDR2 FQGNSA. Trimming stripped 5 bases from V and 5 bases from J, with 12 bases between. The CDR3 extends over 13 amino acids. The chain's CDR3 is CASSGRLRTEAFF. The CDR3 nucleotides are TGTGCCAGCAGCGGCAGGTTGCGAACTGAAGCTTTCTTT.

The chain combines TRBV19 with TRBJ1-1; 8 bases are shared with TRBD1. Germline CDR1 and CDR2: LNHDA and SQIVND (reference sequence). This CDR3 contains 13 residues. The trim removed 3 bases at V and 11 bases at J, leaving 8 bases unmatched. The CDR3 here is CASSIERTGRAFF. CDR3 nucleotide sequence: TGTGCCAGTAGTATCGAAAGGACAGGGAGGGCTTTCTTT.

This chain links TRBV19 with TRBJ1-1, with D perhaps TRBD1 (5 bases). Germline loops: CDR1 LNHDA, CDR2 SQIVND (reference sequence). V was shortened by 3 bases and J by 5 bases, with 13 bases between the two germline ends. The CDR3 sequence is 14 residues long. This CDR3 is CASSMGPGGTEAFF. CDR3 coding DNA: TGTGCCAGTAGTATGGGGCCGGGGGGGACTGAAGCTTTCTTT.

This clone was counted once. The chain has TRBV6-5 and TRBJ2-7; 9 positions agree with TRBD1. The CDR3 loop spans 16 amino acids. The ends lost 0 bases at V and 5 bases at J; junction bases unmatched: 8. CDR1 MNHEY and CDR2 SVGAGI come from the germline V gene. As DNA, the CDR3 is TGTGCCAGCAGTTACTCTAAAAGGACAGGGGACCACGAGCAGTACTTC. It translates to CASSYSKRTGDHEQYF.

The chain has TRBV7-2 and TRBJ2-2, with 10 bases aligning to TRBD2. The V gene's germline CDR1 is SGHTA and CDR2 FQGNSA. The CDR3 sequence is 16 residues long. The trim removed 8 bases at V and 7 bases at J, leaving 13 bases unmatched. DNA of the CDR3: TGTGCCAGCGGACCAGCGGGAGGGCCTTCGATCGGGGAGCTGTTTTTT. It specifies CASGPAGGPSIGELFF.

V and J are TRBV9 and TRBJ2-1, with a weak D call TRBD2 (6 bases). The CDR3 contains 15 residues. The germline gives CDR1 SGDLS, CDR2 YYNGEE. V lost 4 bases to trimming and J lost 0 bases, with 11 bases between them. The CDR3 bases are TGTGCCAGCAGCACAGGAGGGAGCTCCTACAATGAGCAGTTCTTC. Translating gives CASSTGGSSYNEQFF. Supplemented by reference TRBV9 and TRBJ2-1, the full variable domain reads DSGVTQTPKHLITATGQRVTLRCSPRSGDLSVYWYQQSLDQGLQFLIQYYNGEERAKGNILERFSAQQFPDLHSELNLSSLELGDSALYFCASSTGGSSYNEQFFGPGTRLTVL.

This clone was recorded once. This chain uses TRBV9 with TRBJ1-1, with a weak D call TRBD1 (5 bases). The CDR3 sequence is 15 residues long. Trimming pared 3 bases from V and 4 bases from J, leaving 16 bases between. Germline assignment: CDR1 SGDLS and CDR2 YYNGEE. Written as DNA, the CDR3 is TGTGCCAGCAGCGCCTCCGGGGGGTTTATCACTGAAGCTTTCTTT. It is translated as CASSASGGFITEAFF. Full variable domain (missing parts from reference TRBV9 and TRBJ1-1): DSGVTQTPKHLITATGQRVTLRCSPRSGDLSVYWYQQSLDQGLQFLIQYYNGEERAKGNILERFSAQQFPDLHSELNLSSLELGDSALYFCASSASGGFITEAFFGQGTRLTVV.

For the CDR3, the DNA is TGCGCCAGCAGCCTAGGACAGCCTAATGAAAAACTGTTTTTT. Protein product: CASSLGQPNEKLFF. V gene TRBV5-1 combines with J gene TRBJ1-4, with TRBD1 as a possible D gene (6 bases). The V gene's germline CDR1 is SGHRS and CDR2 YFSETQ. V was clipped by 4 bases and J by 3 bases, with 10 bases between them. The CDR3 contains 14 residues.

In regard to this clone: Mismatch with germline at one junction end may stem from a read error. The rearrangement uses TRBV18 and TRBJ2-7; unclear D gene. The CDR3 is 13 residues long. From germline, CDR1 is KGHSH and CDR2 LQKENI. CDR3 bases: TGTGTCAGCTCACCAATATCGAGGTACGAGCAGTACTTC. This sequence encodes CVSSPISRYEQYF.

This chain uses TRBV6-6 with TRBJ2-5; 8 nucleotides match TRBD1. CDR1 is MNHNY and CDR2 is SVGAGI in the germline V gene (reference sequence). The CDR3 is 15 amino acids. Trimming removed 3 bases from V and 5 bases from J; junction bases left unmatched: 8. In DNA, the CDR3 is TGTGCCAGCAGTTATGGGACAGGAGTATCGGAGACCCAGTACTTC. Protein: CASSYGTGVSETQYF.

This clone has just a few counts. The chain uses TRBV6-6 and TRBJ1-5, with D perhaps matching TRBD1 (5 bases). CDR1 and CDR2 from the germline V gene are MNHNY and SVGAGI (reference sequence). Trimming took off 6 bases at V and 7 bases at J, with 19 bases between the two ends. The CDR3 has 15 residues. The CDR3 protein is CASRNPRGSSQPQHF. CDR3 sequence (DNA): TGTGCCAGCAGAAACCCAAGGGGTTCTTCCCAGCCCCAGCATTTT.

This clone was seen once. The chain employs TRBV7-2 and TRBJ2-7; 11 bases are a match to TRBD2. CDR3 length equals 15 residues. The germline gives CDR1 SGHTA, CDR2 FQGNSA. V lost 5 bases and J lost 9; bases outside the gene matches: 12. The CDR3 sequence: CASSPWGTSGVGQYF. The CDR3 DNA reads TGTGCCAGCAGCCCCTGGGGGACTAGCGGTGTCGGGCAGTACTTC.

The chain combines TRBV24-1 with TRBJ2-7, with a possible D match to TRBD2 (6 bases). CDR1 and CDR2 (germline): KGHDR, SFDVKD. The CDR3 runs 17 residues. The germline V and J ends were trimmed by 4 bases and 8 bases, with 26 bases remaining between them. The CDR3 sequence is CATSDPGDSKNPWKQYF. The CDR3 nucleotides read TGTGCCACCAGTGACCCCGGGGACTCGAAAAACCCCTGGAAGCAGTACTTC.